The rows below give T cell receptor beta chains drawn from one sample of a study of T cell responses to AZD1222 COVID-19 vaccine. Measured with immunoSEQ multiplex PCR; TCRdb has only the in-frame clones, and not every one. The table shows 130,000 to 150,000 clones, with just over 90% occurring only once. The source material was peripheral blood, sampled on day 0 of MenACWY control vaccination. These receptors all come from an adult in good health. Both conserved end residues are part of each CDR3. The D gene is left open where the match is weak. Rows may omit the clone size; those that give it use once, few, many or a size class.

TRBV18	-	TRBD1	TRBJ2-7	CASSHGSGTGTYEQYF	TGTGCCAGCTCGCATGGATCCGGGACAGGGACCTACGAGCAGTACTTC
TRBV10-1	-	TRBD1	TRBJ1-6	CASSPGAGGNSPLHF	TGCGCCAGCAGTCCTGGGGCAGGGGGTAATTCACCCCTCCACTTT
TRBV27	-	-	TRBJ2-3	CASRGQLTPTDTQYF	TGTGCCAGCAGGGGGCAGCTGACACCCACAGATACGCAGTATTTT
TRBV9	-	-	TRBJ1-4	CASSVGRGASTTNEKLFF	TGTGCCAGCAGCGTTGGAAGGGGGGCGTCGACAACTAATGAAAAACTGTTTTTT
TRBV7-9	-	-	TRBJ1-3	CASSRGSGNTIYF	TGTGCCAGCAGCCGGGGATCTGGAAACACCATATATTTT
TRBV20-1	-	TRBD2	TRBJ2-1	CSASTASGSQLTHIDEQFF	TGCAGTGCTAGTACGGCTAGCGGGAGCCAGTTAACCCACATCGATGAGCAGTTCTTC
TRBV10-1	-	-	TRBJ2-7	CASRPDEAGEQYF	TGCGCCAGCAGGCCCGACGAGGCAGGCGAGCAGTACTTC
TRBV2	once	-	TRBJ2-7	CASSVERTYPYEQYF	TGTGCCAGCAGTGTGGAAAGAACCTATCCCTACGAGCAGTACTTC
TRBV6-5	-	-	TRBJ2-1	CASSYPGSGPPEQFF	TGTGCCAGCAGTTACCCAGGTTCGGGACCGCCTGAGCAGTTCTTC
TRBV24-1	-	-	TRBJ1-1	CATRGRADTEAFF	TGTGCCACCAGGGGGCGAGCGGACACTGAAGCTTTCTTT
TRBV2	-	-	TRBJ1-2	CASSGGVLYGYTF	TGTGCCAGCAGTGGAGGGGTCCTCTATGGCTACACCTTC
TRBV9	once	TRBD1	TRBJ2-6	CASSPQTGKGAGANVLTF	TGTGCCAGCAGCCCTCAGACAGGGAAAGGCGCTGGGGCCAACGTCCTGACTTTC
TRBV4-1	few	-	TRBJ1-2	CASSQDIIGQGNGYTF	TGCGCCAGCAGCCAAGATATTATAGGCCAGGGCAATGGCTACACCTTC
TRBV19	-	TRBD2	TRBJ2-1	CASSRAGAPYNEQFF	TGTGCCAGTAGTAGAGCGGGAGCGCCCTACAATGAGCAGTTCTTC
TRBV7-3	-	TRBD2	TRBJ2-2	CASSTPGGAGELFF	TGTGCCAGCAGCACCCCGGGAGGCGCCGGGGAGCTGTTTTTT
TRBV29-1	-	-	TRBJ2-7	CSVEEETTYEQYF	TGCAGCGTTGAGGAGGAGACCACCTACGAGCAGTACTTC
TRBV18	-	-	TRBJ2-2	CASSQGQGNTGELFF	TGTGCCAGCTCACAGGGGCAGGGAAACACCGGGGAGCTGTTTTTT
TRBV29-1	-	TRBD1	TRBJ2-1	CSGHRGEQFF	TGCAGCGGCCACAGGGGTGAGCAGTTCTTC
TRBV19	-	-	TRBJ2-5	CASSQTQGYQETQYF	TGTGCCAGTAGTCAAACTCAGGGGTACCAAGAGACCCAGTACTTC
TRBV3-1/TRBV3-2	-	TRBD1	TRBJ1-2	CASSSTAQGALGYTF	TGTGCCAGCAGCTCAACAGCGCAGGGGGCTCTCGGCTACACCTTC
TRBV5-4	once	TRBD2	TRBJ2-7	CASSVLAGPYEQYF	TGTGCCAGCAGCGTACTAGCGGGCCCCTACGAGCAGTACTTC
TRBV7-6	-	-	TRBJ1-2	CASSREDLSF	TGTGCCAGCAGCCGAGAGGACCTCTCCTTC
TRBV11-2	-	TRBD1	TRBJ2-7	CASSHTGGPYEQYF	TGTGCCAGCAGCCACACAGGGGGCCCCTACGAGCAGTACTTC
TRBV5-4	few	TRBD1	TRBJ1-1	CASSFPGQGGTEAFF	TGTGCCAGCAGCTTCCCGGGACAGGGGGGGACTGAAGCTTTCTTT
TRBV2	-	-	TRBJ1-5	CASSVEDGQPQHF	TGTGCCAGCAGTGTGGAGGACGGGCAGCCCCAGCATTTT
TRBV19	-	-	TRBJ1-1	CASSVTGTHTEAFF	TGTGCCAGTAGTGTCACAGGGACTCACACTGAAGCTTTCTTT
TRBV19	-	-	TRBJ1-3	CASKRDARNTIYF	TGTGCCAGTAAAAGGGACGCCAGAAACACCATATATTTT
TRBV5-6	-	TRBD2	TRBJ2-1	CASSGGTSGYNEQFF	TGTGCCAGCAGCGGAGGGACTAGCGGTTACAATGAGCAGTTCTTC
TRBV5-4	-	-	TRBJ2-3	CASSLGFPPTDTQYF	TGTGCCAGCAGCTTAGGTTTCCCTCCCACAGATACGCAGTATTTT
TRBV19	-	-	TRBJ1-1	CASSIVLQTNTEAFF	TGTGCCAGTAGTATTGTCCTTCAGACGAACACTGAAGCTTTCTTT
TRBV7-9	-	-	TRBJ2-2	CASSSRGGNTGELFF	TGTGCCAGCAGCTCCCGGGGTGGGAACACCGGGGAGCTGTTTTTT
TRBV3-1/TRBV3-2	few	-	TRBJ2-5	CASSPRVETQYF	TGTGCCAGCAGCCCTAGGGTGGAGACCCAGTACTTC
TRBV29-1	once	TRBD2	TRBJ2-5	CSVIGLAGFQETQYF	TGCAGCGTTATAGGACTAGCGGGATTTCAAGAGACCCAGTACTTC
TRBV5-1	-	-	TRBJ1-2	CASSPGGDYGYTF	TGCGCCAGCAGCCCCGGAGGAGACTATGGCTACACCTTC
TRBV7-8	-	-	TRBJ2-7	CASSSRWGVGAYEQYF	TGTGCCAGCAGCTCCCGATGGGGAGTTGGGGCCTACGAGCAGTACTTC
TRBV21-1	-	-	TRBJ2-5	CASSIGGGCETQYF	TGTGCCAGCAGCATTGGCGGGGGGTGTGAGACCCAGTACTTC
TRBV7-2	-	-	TRBJ2-2	CASSLAGPGRSGTGELFF	TGTGCCAGCAGCTTAGCGGGTCCGGGGAGGAGTGGCACCGGGGAGCTGTTTTTT
TRBV28	-	-	TRBJ1-2	CASSPRPGAGNYGYTF	TGTGCCAGCAGTCCCAGACCGGGTGCGGGAAACTATGGCTACACCTTC
TRBV7-9	-	-	TRBJ1-2	CASSFDGYYGYTF	TGTGCCAGCAGCTTCGACGGATACTATGGCTACACCTTC
TRBV11-3	-	-	TRBJ2-1	CASSPRTGDNEQFF	TGTGCCAGCAGCCCCCGGACTGGGGACAATGAGCAGTTCTTC
TRBV7-9	few	-	TRBJ2-2	CASSLELDTGELFF	TGTGCCAGCAGCTTAGAGCTGGACACCGGGGAGCTGTTTTTT
TRBV19	-	-	TRBJ2-5	CASSTRQFQETQYF	TGTGCCAGTAGTACCCGACAGTTCCAAGAGACCCAGTACTTC
TRBV18	-	-	TRBJ1-1	CASSPQGEDTEAFF	TGTGCCAGCTCACCACAGGGGGAGGACACTGAAGCTTTCTTT
TRBV5-1	-	TRBD2	TRBJ2-7	CASSLGTSGRADEQYF	TGCGCCAGCAGCTTGGGGACTAGCGGGAGGGCCGACGAGCAGTACTTC
TRBV2	-	TRBD2	TRBJ2-3	CASSERTSGTDTQYF	TGTGCCAGCAGTGAAAGGACTAGCGGCACAGATACGCAGTATTTT
TRBV28	-	-	TRBJ2-1	CASSLDDSLTEQFF	TGTGCCAGCAGTTTAGACGACTCATTAACTGAGCAGTTCTTC
TRBV10-3	-	TRBD2	TRBJ2-3	CATGAGGTDTQYF	TGTGCCACCGGAGCGGGGGGCACAGATACGCAGTATTTT
TRBV9	once	TRBD2	TRBJ2-1	CASSRGGRDEQFF	TGTGCCAGCTCCCGGGGGGGCAGGGATGAGCAGTTCTTC